This TCR beta chain is from a study of response to subunit inactivated influenza vaccine. Study-wide points: Every seasonal influenza vaccination brings in few new T cells, the authors suggested.

For this clonotype: Antigen: not known.

TCRdb reprocessed the RT-PCR reads with MiXCR, giving one entry per CDR3 protein. The data show hundreds of thousands of distinct CDR3 sequences, about 15% seen once. Trimming took off 1 base at V and 0 bases at J, with 22 bases between the two ends. The CDR3 totals 19 residues. Germline loops: CDR1 SGHVS, CDR2 FQNEAQ. The chain employs TRBV7-8 and TRBJ2-7; TRBD1 is a possible D gene (6 bases). This clonotype was sampled from a man aged 50 or older who received an inactivated influenza vaccine. The source was PBMCs from blood, collected 14 days before vaccination. The CDR3 here is CASSLVEGLRPGVSYEQYF. The CDR3 DNA sequence: TGTGCCAGCAGCTTAGTAGAGGGCCTAAGGCCAGGGGTCTCCTACGAGCAGTACTTC.